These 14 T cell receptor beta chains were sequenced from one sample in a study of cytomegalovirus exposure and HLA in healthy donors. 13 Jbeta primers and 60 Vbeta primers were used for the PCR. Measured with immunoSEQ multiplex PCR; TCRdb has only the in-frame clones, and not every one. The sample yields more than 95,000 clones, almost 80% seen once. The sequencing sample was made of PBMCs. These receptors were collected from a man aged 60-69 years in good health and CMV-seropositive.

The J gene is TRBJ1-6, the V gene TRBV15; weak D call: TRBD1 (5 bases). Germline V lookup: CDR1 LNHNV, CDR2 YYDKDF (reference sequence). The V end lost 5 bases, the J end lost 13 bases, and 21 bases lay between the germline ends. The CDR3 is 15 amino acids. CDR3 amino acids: CATSPGMDKGIPLHF. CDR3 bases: TGTGCCACCAGCCCTGGTATGGACAAAGGGATCCCCCTCCACTTT.

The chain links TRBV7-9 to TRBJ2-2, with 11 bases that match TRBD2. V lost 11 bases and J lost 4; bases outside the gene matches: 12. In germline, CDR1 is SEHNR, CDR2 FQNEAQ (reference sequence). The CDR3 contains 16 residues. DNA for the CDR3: TGTGCCTCCTCGGCTAGCGGGGGGTTCGGCACCGGGGAGCTGTTTTTT. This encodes CASSASGGFGTGELFF.

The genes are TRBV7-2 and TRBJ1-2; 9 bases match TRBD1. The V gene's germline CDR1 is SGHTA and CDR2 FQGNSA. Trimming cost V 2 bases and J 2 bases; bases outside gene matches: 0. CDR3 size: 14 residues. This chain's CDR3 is CASSLTGGNYGYTF. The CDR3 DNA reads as TGTGCCAGCAGCTTAACAGGGGGCAACTATGGCTACACCTTC.

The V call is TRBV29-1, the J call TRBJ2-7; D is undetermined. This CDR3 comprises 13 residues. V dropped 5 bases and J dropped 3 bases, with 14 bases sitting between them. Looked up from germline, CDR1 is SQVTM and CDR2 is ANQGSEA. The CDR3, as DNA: TGCAGCGTTCGGCCTAGGCTAGACTACGAGCAGTACTTC. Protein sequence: CSVRPRLDYEQYF.

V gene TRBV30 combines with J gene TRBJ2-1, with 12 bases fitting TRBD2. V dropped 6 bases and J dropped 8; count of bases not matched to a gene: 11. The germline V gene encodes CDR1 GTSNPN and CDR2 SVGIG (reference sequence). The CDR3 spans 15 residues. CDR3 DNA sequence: TGTGCCTGCCCCCGGCTAGCGGGGGGGCCCTATGAGCAGTTCTTC. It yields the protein CACPRLAGGPYEQFF.

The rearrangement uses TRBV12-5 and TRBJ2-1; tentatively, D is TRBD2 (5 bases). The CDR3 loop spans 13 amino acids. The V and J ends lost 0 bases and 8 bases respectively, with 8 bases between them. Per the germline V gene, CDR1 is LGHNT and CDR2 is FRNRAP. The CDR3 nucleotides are TGTGCTAGTGGTTTGGTAGGAGCGGATGAGCAGTTCTTC. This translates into CASGLVGADEQFF.

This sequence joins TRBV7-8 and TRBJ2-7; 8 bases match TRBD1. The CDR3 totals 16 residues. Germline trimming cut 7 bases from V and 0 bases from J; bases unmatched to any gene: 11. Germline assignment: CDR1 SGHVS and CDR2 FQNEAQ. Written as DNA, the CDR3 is TGTGCCAGCAAACCTCAGGGCAGGGGGCACTCCTACGAGCAGTACTTC. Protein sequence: CASKPQGRGHSYEQYF.

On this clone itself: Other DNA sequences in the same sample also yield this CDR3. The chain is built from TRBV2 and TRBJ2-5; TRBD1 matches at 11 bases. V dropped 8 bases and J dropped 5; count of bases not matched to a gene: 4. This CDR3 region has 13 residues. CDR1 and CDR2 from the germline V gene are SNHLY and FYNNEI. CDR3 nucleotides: TGTGCCAGCGCCGGGACAGGGGGTGAGACCCAGTACTTC. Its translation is CASAGTGGETQYF.

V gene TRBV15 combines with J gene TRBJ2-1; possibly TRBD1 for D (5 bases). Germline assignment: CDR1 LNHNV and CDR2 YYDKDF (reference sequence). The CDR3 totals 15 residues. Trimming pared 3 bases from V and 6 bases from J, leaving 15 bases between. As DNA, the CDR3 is TGTGCCACCAGCAGGCAACGAGAAGGGGTCAATGAGCAGTTCTTC. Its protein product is CATSRQREGVNEQFF. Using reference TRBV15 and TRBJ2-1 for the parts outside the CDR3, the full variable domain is DAMVIQNPRYQVTQFGKPVTLSCSQTLNHNVMYWYQQKSSQAPKLLFHYYDKDFNNEADTPDNFQSRRPNTSFCFLDIRSPGLGDTAMYLCATSRQREGVNEQFFGPGTRLTVL.

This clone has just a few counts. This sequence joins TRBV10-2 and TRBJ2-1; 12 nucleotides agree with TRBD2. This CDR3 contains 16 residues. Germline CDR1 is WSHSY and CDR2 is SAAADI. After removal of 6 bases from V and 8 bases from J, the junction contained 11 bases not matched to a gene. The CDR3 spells CASSAPLAGGPYEQFF. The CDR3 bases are TGCGCCAGCAGCGCTCCTCTAGCGGGGGGGCCTTATGAGCAGTTCTTC.

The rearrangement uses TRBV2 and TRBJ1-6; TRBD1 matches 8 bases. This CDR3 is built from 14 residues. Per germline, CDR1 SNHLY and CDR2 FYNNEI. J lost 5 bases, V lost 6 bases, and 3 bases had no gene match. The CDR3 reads CASRGTGNNSPLHF. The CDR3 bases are TGTGCCAGCAGGGGGACAGGAAATAATTCACCCCTCCACTTT.

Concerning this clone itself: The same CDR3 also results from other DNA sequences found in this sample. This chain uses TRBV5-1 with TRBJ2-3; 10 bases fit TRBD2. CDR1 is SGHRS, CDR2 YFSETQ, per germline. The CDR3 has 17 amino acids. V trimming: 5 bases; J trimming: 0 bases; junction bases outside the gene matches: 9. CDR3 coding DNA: TGCGCCAGCAGTTTGAGGGCTAGCGGGGGCAGCACAGATACGCAGTATTTT. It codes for CASSLRASGGSTDTQYF.

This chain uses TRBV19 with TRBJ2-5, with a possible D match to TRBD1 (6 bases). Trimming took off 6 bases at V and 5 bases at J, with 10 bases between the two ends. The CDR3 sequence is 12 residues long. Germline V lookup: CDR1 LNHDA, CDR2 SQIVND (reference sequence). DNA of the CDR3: TGTGCCAGTAGCAGGGGCGGGGAGACCCAGTACTTC. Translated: CASSRGGETQYF.

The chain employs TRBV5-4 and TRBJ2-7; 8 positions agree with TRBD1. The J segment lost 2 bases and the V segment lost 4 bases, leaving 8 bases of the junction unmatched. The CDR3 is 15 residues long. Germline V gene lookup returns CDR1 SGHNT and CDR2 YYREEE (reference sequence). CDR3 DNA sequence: TGTGCCAGCAGCCCCTTCCAGGACAGGGCCTACGAGCAGTACTTC. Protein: CASSPFQDRAYEQYF.